Listed here are 5 T cell receptor beta chains from one sample, sequenced in a study of sequential checkpoint blockade in melanoma. Only in-frame clones appear in the TCRdb table, and some are missing; sequencing was by immunoSEQ multiplex PCR. The table lists about 810 clones, 20% to 30% of them singletons. Treatment in this sample: randomized to nivolumab then ipilimumab (arm A) or the reverse (arm B). The material sequenced was tumor tissue (inferred from file names), taken from a patient given nivolumab and ipilimumab in sequence. The receptors were sampled from a human donor with melanoma.

This chain links TRBV12-5 with TRBJ2-2; weak D call: TRBD2 (6 bases). Germline CDR1 is LGHNT and CDR2 is FRNRAP. There are 17 residues in the CDR3. Trimming removed 0 bases at V and 7 bases at J, with 18 bases between. The CDR3 DNA reads as TGTGCTAGTGGTTTGGTACTGGGGGGAACCATCCTCGGGGAGCTGTTTTTT. Its translation: CASGLVLGGTILGELFF.

This clone is judged hyperexpanded. The chain employs TRBV11-3 and TRBJ1-1; 7 nucleotides match TRBD1. In germline, CDR1 is SGHNT, CDR2 YENEEA. This CDR3 contains 16 residues. V was clipped by 5 bases and J by 0 bases; unmatched bases: 9. CDR3 residues: CASSLPRDSLNTEAFF. Written as DNA, the CDR3 is TGTGCCAGCAGCCTTCCCCGGGACAGTTTGAACACTGAAGCTTTCTTT. Supplemented by reference TRBV11-3 and TRBJ1-1, the full variable domain reads EAGVVQSPRYKIIEKKQPVAFWCNPISGHNTLYWYLQNLGQGPELLIRYENEEAVDDSQLPKDRFSAERLKGVDSTLKIQPAELGDSAVYLCASSLPRDSLNTEAFFGQGTRLTVV.

This clone has more than one count but fewer than ten. The CDR3 is CASSLLTSGRWETQYF. In DNA form, the CDR3 reads TGTGCCAGCAGTTTATTAACTAGCGGGAGGTGGGAGACCCAGTACTTC. The V and J genes are TRBV28 and TRBJ2-5, with TRBD2 identical over 12 bases. CDR3 length: 16 amino acids. The germline CDR1 and CDR2 sequences are MDHEN and SYDVKM. J lost 5 bases, V lost 1 base, and 5 bases had no gene match.

This clone was recorded a few times. No DNA is shown, since the ends of the CDR3 on it are uncertain; the CDR3 is the one TCRdb lists. The chain carries TRBV6-8 and TRBJ2-1; whether TRBD1, the table's D call, matches the DNA was not checked. Germline V lookup: CDR1 MNHGY, CDR2 SAAAGT. Inclusive of both ends, the CDR3 amounts to 15 amino acids. The CDR3 reads CASSFLAGLGNEQFF.

This clone showed up just a few times. The chain is built from TRBV11-3 and TRBJ1-5; possible D gene TRBD1, 5 bases. Per germline, CDR1 SGHNT and CDR2 YENEEA. The CDR3 has 14 amino acids. V lost 6 bases, J lost 1 base, and 10 bases lay in between. CDR3 in amino acids: CASRGQGSNQPQHF. The CDR3 DNA reads as TGTGCCAGCAGGGGGCAGGGAAGCAATCAGCCCCAGCATTTT.